Described below is a single TCR beta chain sequence and its context. Its specificity is not known. The data belong to a study of CD8 T cells in Susac syndrome. The study, taken as a whole, reports: It was acknowledged in the study that the number of individuals who were included in its TCR sequencing and HLA analysis was relatively small.

When the RNA was reverse transcribed, random hexamers were used with an input of roughly 0.45 to 1 ug. Amplification of TCR beta CDR3 by immunoSEQ multiplex PCR spanned 54 Vbeta and 13 Jbeta. TCRdb re-called the immunoSEQ multiplex PCR reads through MiXCR, storing one row per CDR3 protein. The sample lists 70,000 to 95,000 distinct CDR3 sequences; over 85% were seen once. The patients with Susac syndrome satisfied recently defined diagnostic criteria for either definite or probable disease. Trimming pared 0 bases from V and 2 bases from J, leaving 5 bases between. The CDR3 contains 14 residues. Germline lookup yields CDR1 SGHNT and CDR2 YYREEE (reference sequence).

The J gene is TRBJ2-2, the V gene TRBV5-4; D unresolved. The sample comprised CD8+ T cells from PBMCs. This receptor was obtained from a human donor with Susac syndrome. CDR3 bases: TGTGCCAGCAGCTTGGCTGGAAACACCGGGGAGCTGTTTTTT. This gives the protein CASSLAGNTGELFF.